The 26 T cell receptor beta chains given below trace back to one sample, sequenced in a study of pediatric ulcerative colitis. Here immunoSEQ multiplex PCR was the method, and the copy in TCRdb shows in-frame clones only, minus some. The sample shows some 57,000 clones, about 87% of them seen only once. The specimen was blood. All receptors derive from a boy aged 5 to 17 who was a control in a study of pediatric ulcerative colitis.

This rearrangement joins TRBV19 to TRBJ2-3; 8 nucleotides line up with TRBD2. The CDR3 sequence is 17 residues long. Germline loops: CDR1 LNHDA, CDR2 SQIVND (reference sequence). V lost 3 bases to trimming and J lost 2 bases; unmatched junction nucleotides: 10. Here the CDR3 DNA reads TGTGCCAGTAGTATGAGTGCGGGGGGTTACCACACAGATACGCAGTATTTT. Encoded protein: CASSMSAGGYHTDTQYF.

The V gene is TRBV9, the J gene TRBJ1-3; 7 bases are a match to TRBD1. Trimming at V came to 0 bases and at J to 5 bases, leaving 11 bases not matched to a gene. Germline lookup yields CDR1 SGDLS and CDR2 YYNGEE. There are 17 residues in the CDR3. CDR3 in DNA: TGTGCCAGCAGCGTAGGGGCAGGGGGAGTCTCAAGAAACACCATATATTTT. Its protein is CASSVGAGGVSRNTIYF.

The chain's CDR3 is CASSVAGGTGNTIYF. DNA for the CDR3: TGTGCCAGCAGCGTAGCCGGGGGGACTGGAAACACCATATATTTT. The V and J genes are TRBV9 and TRBJ1-3; D is perhaps TRBD1 (5 bases). V lost 0 bases to trimming and J lost 2 bases, with 9 bases between them. Germline assignment: CDR1 SGDLS and CDR2 YYNGEE. This CDR3 spans 15 amino acids.

V usage is TRBV29-1 and J usage is TRBJ2-7, with D possibly being TRBD1 or TRBD2 (5 bases each). V gave up 4 bases and J gave up 3 bases, with 16 bases separating them. Germline loops: CDR1 SQVTM, CDR2 ANQGSEA. The length of the CDR3 is 14 residues. The CDR3 here is CSVVCDGGVYEQYF. The DNA of the CDR3 is TGCAGCGTTGTCTGCGATGGGGGAGTCTACGAGCAGTACTTC.

There are a few counts of this clone. The chain couples TRBV4-1 to TRBJ2-1; D is possibly TRBD1 (6 bases). The length of the CDR3 is 14 residues. The germline V gene has CDR1 MGHRA and CDR2 YSYEKL. With 4 bases removed from V and 5 bases from J, the gap between germline ends came to 12 bases. The CDR3 coding sequence is TGCGCCAGCAGCCCAGGGGATGAGAACAATGAGCAGTTCTTC. Translation: CASSPGDENNEQFF.

The chain couples TRBV7-2 to TRBJ1-2, with D hard to call. CDR3 length: 15 amino acids. Trimming took 1 base from V and 0 from J, leaving 9 bases between them. Germline lookup yields CDR1 SGHTA and CDR2 FQGNSA. In nucleotides, the CDR3 is TGTGCCAGCAGCTTAGTGGCGGCTTCTAACTATGGCTACACCTTC. This translates into CASSLVAASNYGYTF.

The genes are TRBV6-1 and TRBJ2-1, with TRBD1 matching 7 bases. The length of the CDR3 is 15 residues. Per germline, CDR1 MNHNS and CDR2 SASEGT. V shed 6 bases and J 6 bases; nucleotides not matched to a gene: 11. Here the CDR3 reads CASRLGDSEINEQFF. DNA of the CDR3: TGTGCCAGCAGGCTCGGGGACAGTGAGATCAATGAGCAGTTCTTC.

V gene TRBV9 combines with J gene TRBJ2-1, with 11 nucleotides matching TRBD2. The CDR3 runs 15 residues. Germline V lookup: CDR1 SGDLS, CDR2 YYNGEE. Unmatched junction bases numbered 7, after V lost 4 bases and J lost 7 bases. This CDR3 reads CASSPTSGRENEQFF. The DNA for the CDR3 is TGTGCCAGCAGCCCCACTAGCGGGAGAGAGAATGAGCAGTTCTTC.

CDR3 DNA: TGTGCCAGCAGCTTAGGTATCGGGGCGGAAGGCTACACCTTC. Protein: CASSLGIGAEGYTF. The V call is TRBV11-2, the J call TRBJ1-2; D is possibly TRBD1 (5 bases). The CDR3 runs 14 residues. V was cut by 1 base and J by 8 bases, with 14 bases left in between. Germline-derived CDR1 and CDR2 are SGHAT and FQNNGV.

A word on this clone: The junction differs from germline at one of its ends, possibly a read error. This chain joins TRBV14 and TRBJ2-7, with 7 nucleotides matching TRBD1. CDR3 length: 15 residues. CDR1 SGHDN and CDR2 FVKESK come from the germline V gene. Here the CDR3 DNA reads TGTGCCAGCAGCGAAGAAGGGGGCGCGGTGCGGGAGCAGTACTTC. Its translation: CASSEEGGAVREQYF.

The rearrangement uses TRBV9 and TRBJ2-3; 7 bases line up with TRBD1. Germline V CDR1 and CDR2: SGDLS, YYNGEE. With V trimmed by 3 bases and J by 3 bases, 10 bases remained unmatched. This CDR3 region has 16 residues. CDR3 in amino acids: CASSELGQVVTDTQYF. The DNA of the CDR3 is TGTGCCAGCAGCGAACTCGGACAGGTGGTAACAGATACGCAGTATTTT. The complete variable domain, with remaining parts taken from reference TRBV9 and TRBJ2-3, reads DSGVTQTPKHLITATGQRVTLRCSPRSGDLSVYWYQQSLDQGLQFLIQYYNGEERAKGNILERFSAQQFPDLHSELNLSSLELGDSALYFCASSELGQVVTDTQYFGPGTRLTVL.

CDR3 DNA sequence: TGTGCCAGCAGCAAAGATATCCGGCGGGGGGAATGGGATACGCAGTATTTT. This encodes CASSKDIRRGEWDTQYF. This chain links TRBV21-1 with TRBJ2-3; the D segment call TRBD2 is taken from the table without a DNA check. TRBV21-1 is annotated as a pseudogene. The CDR3 is 17 amino acids.

This clone appeared a few times. This sequence joins TRBV19 and TRBJ1-2; D gene ambiguous. CDR1 and CDR2 (germline): LNHDA, SQIVND (reference sequence). The CDR3 is made up of 17 amino acids. V lost 4 bases to trimming and J lost 0 bases, with 18 bases between them. The CDR3 DNA sequence: TGTGCCAGTAGTAGATCCCTAAGCGGGGAAGCTAACTATGGCTACACCTTC. Translating it yields CASSRSLSGEANYGYTF.

The V and J genes are TRBV28 and TRBJ2-7; TRBD1 aligns across 7 bases. Germline V gene lookup returns CDR1 MDHEN and CDR2 SYDVKM. V trimming: 1 base; J trimming: 4 bases; junction bases outside the gene matches: 4. CDR3 length: 14 residues. The CDR3 here is CASSLSQGLYEQYF. In DNA, the CDR3 is TGTGCCAGCAGTTTATCACAGGGGTTATACGAGCAGTACTTC. The variable domain in full, with the rest retrieved from reference TRBV28 and TRBJ2-7, is DVKVTQSSRYLVKRTGEKVFLECVQDMDHENMFWYRQDPGLGLRLIYFSYDVKMKEKGDIPEGYSVSREKKERFSLILESASTNQTSMYLCASSLSQGLYEQYFGPGTRLTVT.

The chain recombines TRBV7-6 with TRBJ2-2; either TRBD1 or TRBD2 may fit D (5 bases each). The CDR3 consists of 18 residues. The germline V gene encodes CDR1 SGHVS and CDR2 FNYEAQ. V was cut by 8 bases and J by 3 bases, with 25 bases left in between. CDR3 nucleotide sequence: TGTGCCAGCGTATTCGGGCGGCGTAGGGACGGGGACACCGGGGAGCTGTTTTTT. This translates into CASVFGRRRDGDTGELFF.

The chain employs TRBV5-4 and TRBJ2-2; 8 nucleotides align to TRBD1. This CDR3 has 16 amino acids. Trimming cost V 4 bases and J 5 bases; bases outside gene matches: 10. Germline CDR1 SGHNT, CDR2 YYREEE (reference sequence). The CDR3 nucleotides are TGTGCCAGCAGCCCTGGACAGGGTAGTTTAACCGGGGAGCTGTTTTTT. Translation gives CASSPGQGSLTGELFF. The full variable domain, its missing parts supplied by reference TRBV5-4 and TRBJ2-2, is ETGVTQSPTHLIKTRGQQVTLRCSSQSGHNTVSWYQQALGQGPQFIFQYYREEENGRGNFPPRFSGLQFPNYSSELNVNALELDDSALYLCASSPGQGSLTGELFFGEGSRLTVL.

The rearrangement uses TRBV7-9 and TRBJ2-2; 10 bases line up with TRBD2. Germline V gene data show CDR1 as SEHNR and CDR2 as FQNEAQ (reference sequence). The length of the CDR3 is 16 residues. After removal of 5 bases from V and 5 bases from J, the junction contained 8 bases not matched to a gene. This CDR3 reads CASSQWSLAGTGELFF. The CDR3 DNA is TGTGCCAGCAGCCAGTGGTCACTAGCGGGAACCGGGGAGCTGTTTTTT.

V is TRBV6-5 and J is TRBJ2-1; the match to TRBD2 covers 7 bases. Trimming took 8 bases from V and 7 from J; bases not matched to a gene: 5. CDR3 length: 12 residues. Germline values: CDR1 MNHEY, CDR2 SVGAGI. The CDR3 region is CASGLAANEQFF. DNA of the CDR3: TGTGCCAGCGGTCTAGCGGCAAATGAGCAGTTCTTC.

V is TRBV4-2 and J is TRBJ1-1, with D possibly matching TRBD1 (5 bases). The germline CDR1 and CDR2 sequences are LGHNA and YNFKEQ. Trimming left V 3 bases short and J 4 bases short, with 18 bases between. The CDR3 totals 16 residues. The CDR3 nucleotides read TGTGCCAGCAGCCATGGCTGGGGGATGGCGGGCACTGAAGCTTTCTTT. This codes for CASSHGWGMAGTEAFF.

In its sample, this clone was seen once. The CDR3 loop is CASSEALSDPWGNEQFF. CDR3 nucleotide sequence: TGTGCCAGCAGTGAAGCGCTCTCCGACCCGTGGGGCAATGAGCAGTTCTTC. This chain joins TRBV6-1 and TRBJ2-1; D call uncertain. CDR3 length equals 17 residues. The V and J ends lost 0 bases and 6 bases respectively, with 18 bases between them. Germline V lookup: CDR1 MNHNS, CDR2 SASEGT.

The genes are TRBV10-1 and TRBJ2-3, with 8 bases fitting TRBD1. Germline assignment: CDR1 WNHNN and CDR2 SYGVQD (reference sequence). CDR3 size: 16 residues. V shed 3 bases and J 4 bases; nucleotides not matched to a gene: 9. CDR3 loop: CASSDRGQGTSDTQYF. CDR3 coding DNA: TGCGCCAGCAGTGATCGCGGACAGGGTACCTCAGATACGCAGTATTTT.

The table lists this clone with a few counts. This chain connects TRBV18 to TRBJ1-1; D remains unclear. The germline V and J ends were trimmed by 2 bases and 5 bases, with 18 bases remaining between them. The CDR3 extends over 16 amino acids. CDR1 is KGHSH, CDR2 LQKENI, per germline. CDR3 DNA sequence: TGTGCCAGCTCACCAGGGGTGGCTCGGGTTGGAACTGAAGCTTTCTTT. The encoded protein is CASSPGVARVGTEAFF.

The rearrangement links TRBV7-2 to TRBJ1-5; D is unresolved. Trimming pared 2 bases from V and 7 bases from J, leaving 12 bases between. The CDR3 totals 14 residues. Germline V gene lookup returns CDR1 SGHTA and CDR2 FQGNSA. CDR3 in DNA: TGTGCCAGCAGCTTATACGTGGCAGGACAGCCCCAGCATTTT. It translates to CASSLYVAGQPQHF.

This chain connects TRBV18 to TRBJ2-1, with 13 bases that match TRBD2. Germline loops: CDR1 KGHSH, CDR2 LQKENI. V trimming: 3 bases; J trimming: 8 bases; junction bases outside the gene matches: 4. The CDR3 runs 15 residues. In DNA form, the CDR3 reads TGTGCCAGCTCACCGGGACTAGCGGGAAGGTATGAGCAGTTCTTC. This gives the protein CASSPGLAGRYEQFF.

V and J are TRBV19 and TRBJ2-4; 9 nucleotides align to TRBD1. Trimming at V came to 4 bases and at J to 6 bases, leaving 4 bases not matched to a gene. This CDR3 region has 14 residues. Germline CDR1 is LNHDA and CDR2 is SQIVND (reference sequence). The DNA of the CDR3 is TGTGCCAGTAGTACCCGGGGACAGGGAAACATTCAGTACTTC. Amino acid sequence: CASSTRGQGNIQYF.

The chain recombines TRBV29-1 with TRBJ1-1; 9 bases agree with TRBD1. The germline gives CDR1 SQVTM, CDR2 ANQGSEA. V gave up 7 bases and J gave up 10 bases; unmatched junction bases: 7. This CDR3 region has 11 residues. CDR3 in amino acids: CSARQGGAAFF. CDR3 nucleotide sequence: TGCAGCGCCCGACAGGGGGGTGCAGCTTTCTTT.